This passage covers 9 T cell receptor beta chains from one sample sequenced in a study of blood T cell repertoires in COVID-19. TCRdb keeps only in-frame clones here, not all; method: immunoSEQ multiplex PCR. The top ten clones hold approximately 4.5% of a sample with roughly 190,000 clones, more than 75% of them seen once. The sequenced sample was peripheral blood. The source is a human donor in a cohort sampled during active COVID-19.

This chain connects TRBV24-1 to TRBJ2-7, with 13 bases aligning to TRBD2. The J segment lost 7 bases and the V segment lost 4 bases, leaving 6 bases of the junction unmatched. From germline, CDR1 is KGHDR and CDR2 SFDVKD. This CDR3 region has 15 residues. CDR3 amino acids: CATSEGLAGVGEQYF. CDR3 in DNA: TGTGCCACCAGTGAAGGACTAGCGGGAGTGGGTGAGCAGTACTTC.

The chain joins TRBV12-3 or TRBV12-4 to TRBJ2-1, with TRBD1 as a possible D gene (6 bases). V shed 5 bases and J shed 7 bases, with 12 bases lying between them. There are 13 residues in the CDR3. CDR3 DNA sequence: TGTGCCAGCAGTCTAGACAGGCTAAATGAGCAGTTCTTC. This gives the protein CASSLDRLNEQFF.

The chain employs TRBV4-3 and TRBJ1-2, with a weak D call TRBD1 (6 bases). The CDR3 is 14 amino acids. V lost 0 bases and J 4 bases, leaving 9 bases between the germline ends. The germline gives CDR1 LGHNA, CDR2 YSLEER. DNA of the CDR3: TGCGCCAGCAGCCAAGATGCAGGGGCCTATGGCTACACCTTC. This translates into CASSQDAGAYGYTF.

The chain has TRBV6-5 and TRBJ1-2; TRBD1 is a possible D gene (5 bases). Deletions cut 10 bases from V and 0 bases from J, with 12 bases between. The CDR3 totals 13 residues. Per the germline V gene, CDR1 is MNHEY and CDR2 is SVGAGI. The CDR3 DNA follows: TGTGCCACGCTGGGGGGATCTAACTATGGCTACACCTTC. This codes for CATLGGSNYGYTF.

The genes are TRBV3-1 (or the pseudogene TRBV3-2) and TRBJ1-5; tentatively, D is TRBD1 (6 bases). The ends were cut back, 1 base at V and 10 bases at J, with 14 bases in the middle. Germline CDR1 reads LGHDT; CDR2 reads YNNKEL (reference sequence). This CDR3 has 14 residues. The CDR3 bases are TGTGCCAGCAGCCAAGTAAGGGGGGAGGGACCCCAGCATTTT. Translation gives CASSQVRGEGPQHF.

V usage is TRBV10-2 and J usage is TRBJ2-2, with 9 bases lining up with TRBD2. Germline lookup yields CDR1 WSHSY and CDR2 SAAADI. The CDR3 has 16 residues. V dropped 10 bases and J dropped 1; count of bases not matched to a gene: 10. Written as DNA, the CDR3 is TGCGCCACGACCTCTGCGGGGGGGGAGAACACCGGGGAGCTGTTTTTT. Translation: CATTSAGGENTGELFF.

This clone came up a few times. The rearrangement links TRBV5-1 to TRBJ2-7, with 8 bases identical to TRBD2. CDR1 SGHRS and CDR2 YFSETQ come from the germline V gene. With 1 base clipped from V and 4 bases from J, the junction kept 1 base outside the gene matches. This CDR3 has 13 amino acids. The CDR3 loop is CASSLREGYEQYF. The CDR3 DNA reads TGCGCCAGCAGCTTGCGGGAGGGGTACGAGCAGTACTTC.

The chain is built from TRBV29-1 and TRBJ1-1; TRBD1 agrees at 9 bases. CDR1 is SQVTM and CDR2 is ANQGSEA in the germline V gene. The CDR3 covers 13 residues. J was trimmed by 5 bases and V by 5 bases; bases with no gene match: 6. This chain's CDR3 is CSVLTGGRTEAFF. The CDR3 DNA follows: TGCAGCGTTCTGACAGGGGGAAGGACTGAAGCTTTCTTT.

Remarks on this clone: Other DNA sequences of this sample code for an identical CDR3. The gene calls are TRBV5-1 and TRBJ1-4; the D gene is possibly TRBD1 (6 bases). The germline gives CDR1 SGHRS, CDR2 YFSETQ. The CDR3 runs to 14 residues. V lost 2 bases to trimming and J lost 1 base, with 6 bases between them. The DNA for the CDR3 is TGCGCCAGCAGCTTACAGGGAACTAATGAAAAACTGTTTTTT. This codes for CASSLQGTNEKLFF.